The 9 T cell receptor beta chains given below trace back to one sample, sequenced in a study of identical twins. TCRdb reprocessed the 5' RACE reads via MiXCR and lists one record per CDR3 protein. The sample lists about 700,000 distinct CDR3 sequences; over 8.5% were seen once. These same data were also listed under a study on yellow fever vaccine responses in identical twins.

Sequencing was performed on PBMCs. The receptors here all came from a woman younger than 35 in good health.

This clonotype was recorded many times. The chain has TRBV20-1 and TRBJ2-1, with 10 bases matching TRBD2. Germline assignment: CDR1 DFQATT and CDR2 SNEGSKA (reference sequence). V shed 0 bases, J shed 6 bases, and the junction held 5 bases outside the gene matches. This CDR3 is 15 amino acids long. The CDR3 DNA reads TGCAGTGCTAGAGATCTCGGGACTAGCGTCAATGAGCAGTTCTTC. Translating it yields CSARDLGTSVNEQFF.

V and J are TRBV20-1 and TRBJ2-5, with 11 bases lining up with TRBD2. Germline V gene data show CDR1 as DFQATT and CDR2 as SNEGSKA (reference sequence). The CDR3 loop spans 14 amino acids. V shed 0 bases and J 13 bases; nucleotides not matched to a gene: 10. CDR3 nucleotide sequence: TGCAGTGCTAGAGATGAGGGTAGCGGGGGGGGTGCGTACTTC. This gives the protein CSARDEGSGGGAYF.

This clonotype was found a few times. J is TRBJ2-2 and V is TRBV20-1; D is perhaps TRBD2 (5 bases). CDR1 is DFQATT, CDR2 SNEGSKA, per germline (reference sequence). This CDR3 spans 14 amino acids. V gave up 1 base and J gave up 4 bases, with 10 bases separating them. The CDR3 DNA follows: TGCAGTGCTAGAGCGGGGAAATCCACCGGGGAGCTGTTTTTT. This sequence encodes CSARAGKSTGELFF.

This clonotype was observed a few times. The rearrangement links TRBV10-2 to TRBJ2-7; the D gene is possibly TRBD2 (6 bases). Trimming cost V 6 bases and J 3 bases, with 15 bases left between them. Germline values: CDR1 WSHSY, CDR2 SAAADI. CDR3 length equals 14 residues. Here the CDR3 reads CASRHGTGFYEQYF. The CDR3 nucleotides read TGCGCCAGCAGGCACGGGACTGGATTCTACGAGCAGTACTTC.

The chain carries TRBV20-1 and TRBJ1-1; possibly TRBD1 for D (5 bases). This CDR3 is built from 13 residues. Germline CDR1 and CDR2: DFQATT and SNEGSKA (reference sequence). CDR3 loop: CRGGGERDTEAFF. In DNA form, the CDR3 reads TGCAGGGGGGGTGGAGAGCGGGACACTGAAGCTTTCTTT.

This clonotype was picked up a small number of times. The chain has TRBV6-5 and TRBJ2-5, with 7 bases that match TRBD2. V was pared by 2 bases and J by 3 bases, with 3 bases of the junction left unmatched. Germline CDR1 reads MNHEY; CDR2 reads SVGAGI. The CDR3 totals 14 residues. CDR3 protein: CASSYMGREETQYF. DNA of the CDR3: TGTGCCAGCAGTTACATGGGGAGGGAAGAGACCCAGTACTTC.

This chain joins TRBV12-3 or TRBV12-4 and TRBJ1-6; 7 nucleotides match TRBD1. V dropped 3 bases and J dropped 11; count of bases not matched to a gene: 4. The CDR3 length is 13 residues. CDR3 sequence reads: CASSFLDRTPLHF. The CDR3 nucleotides are TGTGCCAGCAGTTTTTTGGACAGGACACCCCTCCACTTT.

This clonotype came up a few times. The rearrangement links TRBV4-1 to TRBJ2-3, with 7 bases identical to TRBD1. The V gene's germline CDR1 is MGHRA and CDR2 YSYEKL. The CDR3 totals 15 residues. V lost 4 bases to trimming and J lost 3 bases; unmatched junction nucleotides: 7. The CDR3 region is CASSRNTGATDTQYF. CDR3 in DNA: TGCGCCAGCAGCCGAAATACAGGGGCGACAGATACGCAGTATTTT.

This clonotype came up a few times. The chain uses TRBV9 and TRBJ2-3; D is unclear. CDR1 is SGDLS, CDR2 YYNGEE, per germline. The CDR3 runs to 16 residues. Trimming shortened V by 0 bases and J by 2 bases, and 13 bases separated the two germline ends. CDR3 in amino acids: CASSVGIGQNTDTQYF. In DNA form, the CDR3 reads TGTGCCAGCAGCGTAGGAATTGGGCAGAACACAGATACGCAGTATTTT.